One and the same sample provided the 28 T cell receptor beta chains below, sequenced in a study of cytomegalovirus exposure and HLA in healthy donors. PCR amplification relied on 60 Vbeta primers (plus 13 Jbeta primers). The protocol was immunoSEQ multiplex PCR, while the TCRdb copy is restricted to in-frame clones and leaves out a portion. This table holds 60,000 or so clones, 65% to 85% found once. The sequenced material came from PBMCs. Every receptor here comes from a female donor in good health and CMV-seronegative.

The V gene is TRBV29-1, the J gene TRBJ1-2; 7 nucleotides match TRBD1. The CDR3 consists of 11 residues. CDR1 and CDR2 from the germline V gene are SQVTM and ANQGSEA. Trimming took 5 bases from V and 6 from J; bases not matched to a gene: 3. The CDR3 coding sequence is TGCAGCGTTCTCCAGGGGGATGGCTACACCTTC. This sequence encodes CSVLQGDGYTF. Using reference TRBV29-1 and TRBJ1-2 for the parts outside the CDR3, the full variable domain is SAVISQKPSRDICQRGTSLTIQCQVDSQVTMMFWYRQQPGQSLTLIATANQGSEATYESGFVIDKFPISRPNLTFSTLTVSNMSPEDSSIYLCSVLQGDGYTFGSGTRLTVV.

The rearrangement joins TRBV2 to TRBJ1-1; TRBD1 is a possible D gene (5 bases). V lost 2 bases and J 3 bases, leaving 16 bases between the germline ends. Germline-derived CDR1 and CDR2 are SNHLY and FYNNEI. This CDR3 comprises 16 residues. The CDR3 nucleotides read TGTGCCAGCAGTGAAAGGGGTTCGGGGGGACACACTGAAGCTTTCTTT. Translated, it gives CASSERGSGGHTEAFF.

This chain connects TRBV7-2 to TRBJ1-3; 7 bases agree with TRBD1. Germline CDR1 SGHTA, CDR2 FQGNSA. Trimming cost V 4 bases and J 4 bases; bases outside gene matches: 4. The CDR3 is 14 amino acids. DNA for the CDR3: TGTGCCAGCAGCTCACAGGGGTACGGAAACACCATATATTTT. Protein sequence: CASSSQGYGNTIYF.

The rearrangement joins TRBV4-3 to TRBJ2-7, with 10 bases identical to TRBD2. This CDR3 is 15 amino acids long. V lost 5 bases and J lost 3; bases outside the gene matches: 7. Germline CDR1 is LGHNA and CDR2 is YSLEER. The CDR3 is CASSIGLAENYEQYF. The CDR3, as DNA: TGCGCCAGCAGCATCGGACTAGCGGAAAACTACGAGCAGTACTTC.

This chain uses TRBV4-1 with TRBJ2-5, with TRBD1 as a possible D gene (7 bases). The tail of the sequence fits TRBJ2-7 better, so the J call may be wrong. Germline V gene lookup returns CDR1 MGHRA and CDR2 YSYEKL. The CDR3 consists of 16 residues. The CDR3 region is CASSQDLAGTAYEQYF. The CDR3 nucleotides are TGCGCCAGCAGCCAAGATTTGGCGGGGACAGCCTACGAGCAGTACTTC.

The rearrangement uses TRBV6-1 and TRBJ2-3; 11 bases agree with TRBD1. Germline trimming cut 2 bases from V and 5 bases from J; bases unmatched to any gene: 6. There are 16 residues in the CDR3. Germline CDR1 reads MNHNS; CDR2 reads SASEGT. As DNA, the CDR3 is TGTGCCAGCAGTGAATCCCCGGGACAGGGGGGAGATACGCAGTATTTT. The encoded protein is CASSESPGQGGDTQYF.

V gene TRBV6-1 combines with J gene TRBJ1-3; the D is unclear. V was trimmed by 0 bases and J by 2 bases, leaving 5 bases between them. CDR1 MNHNS and CDR2 SASEGT come from the germline V gene. There are 14 residues in the CDR3. CDR3 DNA sequence: TGTGCCAGCAGTGAAGCGTTTACTGGAAACACCATATATTTT. Amino acids: CASSEAFTGNTIYF.

The CDR3 bases are TGTGCCACCAGCAGAGCCTTGTACACAGATACGCAGTATTTT. Protein sequence: CATSRALYTDTQYF. V and J are TRBV15 and TRBJ2-3; the D is unclear. Per the germline V gene, CDR1 is LNHNV and CDR2 is YYDKDF (reference sequence). The V end lost 1 base, the J end lost 2 bases, and 7 bases lay between the germline ends. There are 14 residues in the CDR3.

The chain employs TRBV4-3 and TRBJ1-1; D gene unclear. This CDR3 contains 13 residues. Germline CDR1 is LGHNA and CDR2 is YSLEER. V gave up 2 bases and J gave up 1 base, with 5 bases separating them. For the CDR3, the DNA is TGCGCCAGCAGCCAAAGCGGGAACACTGAAGCTTTCTTT. Protein sequence: CASSQSGNTEAFF.

CDR3 sequence (DNA): TGTGCCAGCAGCGTGAGACAGGGGGCATCCGGGGAGCTGTTTTTT. This sequence encodes CASSVRQGASGELFF. The chain uses TRBV9 and TRBJ2-2; 10 bases line up with TRBD1. This CDR3 has 15 amino acids. V gave up 2 bases and J gave up 6 bases; unmatched junction bases: 4. Germline CDR1 is SGDLS and CDR2 is YYNGEE.

This clone was detected only a few times. The chain employs TRBV4-3 and TRBJ1-4; TRBD1 is a possible D gene (6 bases). CDR1 and CDR2 from the germline V gene are LGHNA and YSLEER. V was cut by 0 bases and J by 0 bases, with 14 bases left in between. This CDR3 has 18 amino acids. CDR3 nucleotide sequence: TGCGCCAGCAGCCAAGATCGGCGGGGGCCGACAACTAATGAAAAACTGTTTTTT. This codes for CASSQDRRGPTTNEKLFF.

This CDR3 reads CAWKQDDNEKLFF. The CDR3 DNA is TGTGCCTGGAAACAGGACGATAATGAAAAACTGTTTTTT. The rearrangement uses TRBV30 and TRBJ1-4; D might be TRBD1 (5 bases). This CDR3 comprises 13 residues. Trimming stripped 4 bases from V and 4 bases from J, with 10 bases between. Germline CDR1 and CDR2: GTSNPN and SVGIG (reference sequence).

This chain connects TRBV28 to TRBJ2-7; tentative D call: TRBD1 (8 bases). The length of the CDR3 is 15 residues. The germline V gene has CDR1 MDHEN and CDR2 SYDVKM. V dropped 6 bases and J dropped 6 bases, with 21 bases sitting between them. Here the CDR3 DNA reads TGTGCCAGCAGCGAACAGGGGGGGGAAGGGATCGAGCAGTACTTC. It translates to CASSEQGGEGIEQYF.

This sequence joins TRBV5-1 and TRBJ2-1; D may be TRBD2 (5 bases). Germline V gene sequence: CDR1 SGHRS, CDR2 YFSETQ. V lost 5 bases, J lost 8 bases, and 20 bases lay in between. This CDR3 spans 15 amino acids. CDR3 loop: CASSLGGERFYEQFF. DNA for the CDR3: TGCGCCAGCAGTCTCGGAGGAGAGCGGTTCTATGAGCAGTTCTTC. The variable domain in full, completed from reference TRBV5-1 and TRBJ2-1, reads KAGVTQTPRYLIKTRGQQVTLSCSPISGHRSVSWYQQTPGQGLQFLFEYFSETQRNKGNFPGRFSGRQFSNSRSEMNVSTLELGDSALYLCASSLGGERFYEQFFGPGTRLTVL.

This clone was found a few times. The chain carries TRBV28 and TRBJ1-1; D is ambiguous. Germline V CDR1 and CDR2: MDHEN, SYDVKM. The CDR3 extends over 13 amino acids. Trimming pared 5 bases from V and 2 bases from J, leaving 9 bases between. CDR3 sequence: CASSPIHNTEAFF. In DNA, the CDR3 is TGTGCCAGCAGTCCAATACATAACACTGAAGCTTTCTTT.

This clone was observed a single time. The chain uses TRBV19 and TRBJ1-2; D unresolved. The CDR3 is 13 amino acids. Trimming left V 3 bases short and J 4 bases short, with 9 bases between. CDR1 LNHDA and CDR2 SQIVND come from the germline V gene (reference sequence). The CDR3 bases are TGTGCCAGTAGTATGACTGTGCTCTATGGCTACACCTTC. It yields the protein CASSMTVLYGYTF.

With respect to this clone: The sample carries other DNA sequences with the same CDR3. The gene calls are TRBV6-5 and TRBJ1-6; 7 nucleotides agree with TRBD1. Germline CDR1 is MNHEY and CDR2 is SVGAGI. The junction had 4 bases not matched to a gene; V was cut back by 1 base and J by 10 bases. The CDR3 spans 14 residues. CDR3 amino acids: CASSYWQGGSPLHF. The CDR3 region has the DNA TGTGCCAGCAGTTACTGGCAGGGGGGATCACCCCTCCACTTT.

The J gene is TRBJ1-1, the V gene TRBV5-1; no reliable D call. The CDR3 runs to 13 residues. The germline V gene has CDR1 SGHRS and CDR2 YFSETQ. V was shortened by 2 bases and J by 0 bases, with 5 bases between the two germline ends. For the CDR3, the DNA is TGCGCCAGCAGCTTACAGATGAACACTGAAGCTTTCTTT. Translation: CASSLQMNTEAFF.

The CDR3 region has the DNA TGTGCCAGCAGCGCCGCGGGAGGCGGGGAGCTGTTTTTT. Its protein is CASSAAGGGELFF. The chain uses TRBV9 and TRBJ2-2; 8 nucleotides align to TRBD2. With V trimmed by 3 bases and J by 7 bases, 2 bases remained unmatched. This CDR3 has 13 amino acids. Germline loops: CDR1 SGDLS, CDR2 YYNGEE.

This rearrangement joins TRBV6-5 to TRBJ1-1, with D possibly TRBD1 on 5 matching bases. Germline CDR1 and CDR2: MNHEY and SVGAGI. Trimming cost V 10 bases and J 1 base, with 19 bases left between them. This CDR3 spans 15 amino acids. CDR3 nucleotide sequence: TGTGCCATCACGAGGGAGGGAGGGGAGAACACTGAAGCTTTCTTT. Amino acids: CAITREGGENTEAFF.

By share, this clone ranks as medium-sized (0.01 to 0.1%). The rearrangement joins TRBV4-3 to TRBJ1-3; D not certain. This CDR3 region has 14 residues. Germline values: CDR1 LGHNA, CDR2 YSLEER. With 1 base removed from V and 1 base from J, the gap between germline ends came to 5 bases. The DNA for the CDR3 is TGCGCCAGCAGCCAAGCCAGGTCTGGAAACACCATATATTTT. Protein product: CASSQARSGNTIYF.

V is TRBV9 and J is TRBJ2-3, with 13 bases aligning to TRBD2. V lost 2 bases to trimming and J lost 5 bases; unmatched junction nucleotides: 11. The CDR3 length is 18 residues. Germline CDR1 reads SGDLS; CDR2 reads YYNGEE. The CDR3 region has the DNA TGTGCCAGCAGCGTTCCCCGGACTAGCGGGAGTATGGGAGATACGCAGTATTTT. Encoded protein: CASSVPRTSGSMGDTQYF.

The CDR3 DNA reads as TGTGCCACCAGCAGTCGGTTAAATCAGCCCCAGCATTTT. Encoded protein: CATSSRLNQPQHF. The genes are TRBV15 and TRBJ1-5; D remains ambiguous. Germline CDR1 and CDR2: LNHNV and YYDKDF (reference sequence). Trimming took 3 bases from V and 4 from J, leaving 7 bases between them. This CDR3 region has 13 residues.

This rearrangement joins TRBV19 to TRBJ2-1; D uncertain. This CDR3 contains 15 residues. V was shortened by 7 bases and J by 4 bases, with 17 bases between the two germline ends. The germline gives CDR1 LNHDA, CDR2 SQIVND (reference sequence). As DNA, the CDR3 is TGTGCCAGTATGGTCCAAGCAAGCCCTTACAATGAGCAGTTCTTC. This sequence encodes CASMVQASPYNEQFF.

In its sample, this clone was seen once. The chain uses TRBV7-3 and TRBJ1-1; 8 bases agree with TRBD1. V shed 3 bases and J 1 base; nucleotides not matched to a gene: 1. The CDR3 spans 14 residues. The V gene's germline CDR1 is SGHTA and CDR2 FQGTGA. The CDR3 coding sequence is TGTGCCAGCAGCTTTACAGGGGGGAACACTGAAGCTTTCTTT. Amino acids: CASSFTGGNTEAFF.

The genes are TRBV25-1 and TRBJ1-1; D is uncertain. The CDR3 is 17 residues long. Per the germline V gene, CDR1 is MGHDK and CDR2 is SYGVNS. V lost 0 bases and J lost 7, with 21 bases in between. The CDR3 sequence: CASSEYKRHTYGYEAFF. The CDR3 DNA follows: TGTGCCAGCAGTGAATATAAGCGGCACACGTACGGGTATGAAGCTTTCTTT.

This clone was detected only once. V is TRBV18 and J is TRBJ1-3; D uncertain. CDR3 length equals 14 residues. Trimming shortened V by 5 bases and J by 0 bases, and 8 bases separated the two germline ends. CDR1 is KGHSH, CDR2 LQKENI, per germline. CDR3 DNA sequence: TGTGCCAGCTCAGCCGGGATCTCTGGAAACACCATATATTTT. It specifies CASSAGISGNTIYF.

The rearrangement links TRBV28 to TRBJ2-7; D might be TRBD1 (5 bases). The germline V gene encodes CDR1 MDHEN and CDR2 SYDVKM. The V and J ends lost 5 bases and 9 bases respectively, with 17 bases between them. The CDR3 has 13 residues. DNA for the CDR3: TGTGCCAGCAGTGGAGATCTTAGGGGTGGGCAGTACTTC. It is translated as CASSGDLRGGQYF.